This T cell receptor beta chain was observed in a study of neurological immune-mediated disorders. Whole-study findings and limits: The multiple sclerosis repertoire cluster was not associated with any clinical or MRI feature.

The table lists this clonotype with many counts. Its antigen remains unknown. TCRdb re-analysed the 5' RACE reads in MiXCR, keeping a single row per CDR3 protein. The sample lists some 46,000 distinct CDR3 sequences; around 4.5% were seen once. What was sequenced was PBMCs. This TCR was sampled from a woman in her sixties with multiple sclerosis.

DNA for the CDR3: TGTGCCAGCAGCCGAGCGAGGTATAGCTCCTGGCACACTGAAGCTTTCTTT. Protein product: CASSRARYSSWHTEAFF. The rearrangement joins TRBV4-2 to TRBJ1-1, with D unclear. V was shortened by 4 bases and J by 3 bases, with 21 bases between the two germline ends. Germline values: CDR1 LGHNA, CDR2 YNFKEQ. This CDR3 contains 17 residues.